These T cell receptor beta chains were read from a single sample in a study of cytomegalovirus exposure and HLA in healthy donors. Generated by immunoSEQ multiplex PCR, the TCRdb table keeps only in-frame clones and is missing some. The data contain fewer than 200,000 clones, roughly 84% of them singletons. Sample: PBMCs. These receptors were taken from a girl less than two years old in good health and CMV-seronegative. Each CDR3 is given with its conserved first and last residue. D genes are given only for firm matches. Size is stated for part of the rows, as once, few or many counts, or as a class when the clone is expanded.

clone size	D gene	V gene	J gene	CDR3 DNA	CDR3 protein
.	.	TRBV19	TRBJ2-7	TGTGCCAGTTCGGACAGAGAAGCCTACGAGCAGTACTTC	CASSDREAYEQYF
.	.	TRBV30	TRBJ1-2	TGTGCCTGGATGCCGCAGCGGGGAGCCTATGGCTACACCTTC	CAWMPQRGAYGYTF
few	TRBD2	TRBV27	TRBJ2-7	TGTGCCAGCAGCGATCTTTTTGTAGCGGGAGTCCCCTACGAGCAGTACTTC	CASSDLFVAGVPYEQYF
.	.	TRBV12-2	TRBJ1-1	TGTGCAAGTCGGACCGAGGGAAGCCCTATGAACACTGAAGCTTTCTTT	CASRTEGSPMNTEAFF
.	.	TRBV30	TRBJ1-6	TGTGCCTGGACGGAAAGGGAGGCTTCACCCCTCCACTTT	CAWTEREASPLHF
.	TRBD2	TRBV4-2	TRBJ2-7	TGTGCCAGCAGCTTATTCGGGGTAGCGGGAGGTTACGAGCAGTACTTC	CASSLFGVAGGYEQYF
.	.	TRBV28	TRBJ1-2	TGTGCCAGCAGTTTAGGGACTGACTATGGCTACACCTTC	CASSLGTDYGYTF
.	.	TRBV14	TRBJ1-1	TGTGCCAGCAGCCAAGATAAGCATTACAGGGAAGGAGCTTTCTTT	CASSQDKHYREGAFF
.	TRBD2	TRBV4-3	TRBJ2-4	TGCGCCAGCAGCCAAGATTGGACTAGCGGTTCCAAAAACATTCAGTACTTC	CASSQDWTSGSKNIQYF
.	TRBD2	TRBV4-1	TRBJ2-2	TGCGCCAGCAGCCAAGGACTAGCGGGAGTGGTGGACACCGGGGAGCTGTTTTTT	CASSQGLAGVVDTGELFF
.	TRBD1	TRBV28	TRBJ1-5	TGTGCCAGCAGTTTAGGGACAGTCTCCAATCAGCCCCAGCATTTT	CASSLGTVSNQPQHF
.	TRBD2	TRBV30	TRBJ2-7	TGTGCCTGGAACCGTCTAGCGGGAGGGCCAGTGGACGAGCAGTACTTC	CAWNRLAGGPVDEQYF
.	.	TRBV6-1	TRBJ2-7	TGTGCCAGCAGTGACGGTCGGGAGATACCCTACGAGCAGTACTTC	CASSDGREIPYEQYF
.	.	TRBV4-1	TRBJ2-3	TGCGCCAGCAGCCAGATAGCAGACTCCACAGATACGCAGTATTTT	CASSQIADSTDTQYF
.	TRBD1	TRBV30	TRBJ2-7	TGTGCCTGGAGTGCGGGGACAGGCTCCTACGAGCAGTACTTC	CAWSAGTGSYEQYF
once	TRBD2	TRBV2	TRBJ2-7	TGTGCCAGCAGCCCCACTAGCGGGGGGGCCTACGAGCAGTACTTC	CASSPTSGGAYEQYF
.	.	TRBV7-2	TRBJ1-5	TGTGCCAGCAGCTTAGTGGGGGGTAACAATCAGCCCCAGCATTTT	CASSLVGGNNQPQHF
.	TRBD2	TRBV29-1	TRBJ2-2	TGCAGCGTTGACGGCGGGAGGTCCACCGGGGAGCTGTTTTTT	CSVDGGRSTGELFF
.	TRBD1	TRBV19	TRBJ1-1	TGTGCCAGTAGTATGCGGGGACAGGGGCGATTCCTTATTATGAACACTGAAGCTTTCTTT	CASSMRGQGRFLIMNTEAFF
.	TRBD2	TRBV5-4	TRBJ2-7	TGTGCCAGCGGACCGGGGGGGGACTACGAGCAGTACTTC	CASGPGGDYEQYF
.	.	TRBV7-9	TRBJ1-1	TGTTCCAGCAGCTTAGTCACGGGGGGGAACACTGAAGCTTTCTTT	CSSSLVTGGNTEAFF
few	TRBD2	TRBV19	TRBJ2-1	TGTGCCAGTACCACCACTAGCGGGGGATACAATGAGCAGTTCTTC	CASTTTSGGYNEQFF
once	.	TRBV7-6	TRBJ2-1	TGTGCCAGCAGCACAAGTTGGGGAGGTCGGGAGCAGTTCTTC	CASSTSWGGREQFF
.	TRBD1	TRBV11-2	TRBJ1-2	TGTGCCAGCAGCCTAAATAGGACAGGGAGCTATGGCTACACCTTC	CASSLNRTGSYGYTF
few	TRBD1	TRBV29-1	TRBJ1-1	TGCAGCGTAGGACTTCTTTTGAGGGGGCAGGAAGCTTTCTTT	CSVGLLLRGQEAFF
.	.	TRBV5-4	TRBJ1-1	TGTGCCAGCAGCCTGAGTACCATGAACACTGAAGCTTTCTTT	CASSLSTMNTEAFF
.	TRBD1	TRBV7-9	TRBJ2-6	TGTGCCAGCAGCCTGGACAGGTCTGGGGCCAACGTCCTGACTTTC	CASSLDRSGANVLTF
.	TRBD1	TRBV5-4	TRBJ1-1	TGTGCCAGCAGCTTGGATCCAGGGGGGAACACTGAAGCTTTCTTT	CASSLDPGGNTEAFF
.	.	TRBV5-1	TRBJ2-7	TGCGCCAGCAGCTTGGGGGCGGGGGCAAACGAGCAGTACTTC	CASSLGAGANEQYF
once	TRBD1	TRBV18	TRBJ2-6	TGTGCCAGCTCACCATTGTCTAGGACAGGGGCTTCATCTGGGGCCAACGTCCTGACTTTC	CASSPLSRTGASSGANVLTF
.	TRBD1	TRBV6-1	TRBJ1-1	TGTGCCAGCACCTCCAACAGGGGGCGAAGTCTATTT	CASTSNRGRSLF
.	TRBD1	TRBV27	TRBJ1-2	TGTGCCAGCAGACCGGGACAGGGAGATGGCTACACCTTC	CASRPGQGDGYTF
.	.	TRBV30	TRBJ1-3	TGTGCCTGGAGCTGGGACGGCCTTGGGGGGGGAAACACCATATATTTT	CAWSWDGLGGGNTIYF
once	.	TRBV15	TRBJ2-3	TGTGCCACCAGCAGAGATTGGGGCCGATACACAGATACGCAGTATTTT	CATSRDWGRYTDTQYF
once	.	TRBV5-1	TRBJ1-1	TGCGCCAGCAGCTTGGGGCAATCAATGAACACTGAAGCTTTCTTT	CASSLGQSMNTEAFF
.	.	TRBV7-9	TRBJ2-7	TGTTCCAGCAGCTCGGAGTCCTACGAGCAGTACTTC	CSSSSESYEQYF
.	TRBD1	TRBV7-2	TRBJ2-7	TGTGCCAGCGGACTTGGGACAGGGGAATCCTACGAGCAGTACTTC	CASGLGTGESYEQYF
.	TRBD2	TRBV9	TRBJ2-3	TGTGCCAGCAGCGGATCCGCTAGACTAGCGGGATTAGATACGCAGTATTTT	CASSGSARLAGLDTQYF
few	.	TRBV5-4	TRBJ1-2	TGTGCCAGCAGCTCGGGTTCGAGGACAGCAACCATCTATGGCTACACCTTC	CASSSGSRTATIYGYTF
.	TRBD1	TRBV6-5	TRBJ2-7	TGTGCCAGCAGTATAAGACAGGGTCCCTACGAGCAGTACTTC	CASSIRQGPYEQYF
.	.	TRBV5-1	TRBJ2-7	TGCGCCAGCAGCAGCGAGTGGTACGAGCAGTACTTC	CASSSEWYEQYF
.	TRBD1	TRBV30	TRBJ1-2	TGTGCCTGCCCAACGTCCGGGACAGGGCTTGGCTACACCTTC	CACPTSGTGLGYTF
.	.	TRBV5-1	TRBJ2-7	TGCGCCAGCAGCTTTCGAGATCCCGCCTACGAGCAGTACTTC	CASSFRDPAYEQYF
.	TRBD2	TRBV19	TRBJ2-3	TGTGCCAGTAGTATTATCGGACTAGGGGTAGATACGCAGTATTTT	CASSIIGLGVDTQYF
.	.	TRBV10-1	TRBJ2-1	TGCGCCAGCAGTGAGGAGATCCTAGCCCGGCGTTTCTTC	CASSEEILARRFF
.	.	TRBV11-2	TRBJ2-7	TGTGCCAGCAGCCGACGACCCGAGCGCACGGACTACGAGCAGTACTTC	CASSRRPERTDYEQYF
.	TRBD1	TRBV5-1	TRBJ2-3	TGCGCCAGCAGCTGGGCCCCAGGACAGGGCACAGATACGCAGTATTTT	CASSWAPGQGTDTQYF
.	.	TRBV6-6	TRBJ1-5	TGTGCCAGCACCCAGAGGGACATTCAAGAGCCCCAGCATTTT	CASTQRDIQEPQHF
.	.	TRBV7-3	TRBJ2-5	TGTGCCAGCAGCTTATCGGGGAACTCGGAGACCCAGTACTTC	CASSLSGNSETQYF
.	.	TRBV2	TRBJ2-1	TGTGCCAGCACGCTCCGGAGCTCCTACAATGAGCAGTTCTTC	CASTLRSSYNEQFF
.	.	TRBV7-3	TRBJ1-1	TGTGCCAGCAGCTTAACGAAGGGGGGGGGAACTGAAGCTTTCTTT	CASSLTKGGGTEAFF